What follows describes a single TCR beta chain. V dropped 2 bases and J dropped 0 bases, with 10 bases sitting between them. The CDR3 has 15 residues. Per the germline V gene, CDR1 is LGHNT and CDR2 is FRNRAP. This sample was included in a study of blood T cells in healthy people across ages. Sample-barcoded 5' priming and a J-beta primer mix drove a second PCR of about 6 to 12 cycles. TCRdb passed the 5' RACE reads through MiXCR, listing each CDR3 protein once. The table records about 1.4 million distinct CDR3 sequences, approximately 59% of them present only once. The sequenced sample consisted of blood. V usage is TRBV12-5 and J usage is TRBJ1-1; D is unclear. The TCR was taken from a man aged 18-30 years in good health. This CDR3 is CASGLLKIMNTEAFF. The CDR3 DNA reads TGTGCTAGTGGTTTGTTGAAGATTATGAACACTGAAGCTTTCTTT.